This T cell receptor (beta chain) was captured by sequencing in a study of T cell repertoires in cytomegalovirus infection. Study summary: TCR beta signatures that were public indicated CMV infection and matching HLA type. Study outcomes and limitations: Adding up the frequency of public TCR beta families identified people who carried CMV plus the relevant HLA. HLA-C-restricted CMV-specific TCR beta clonotypes were dominant in the ex vivo response.

TCRdb re-called the reads through MiXCR, storing one row per CDR3 protein. The sample holds fewer than 550,000 distinct CDR3 sequences, approximately 15% seen once. In this sample, this clonotype turned up many times. Its antigen is unidentified. Per the germline V gene, CDR1 is MNHEY and CDR2 is SMNVEV (reference sequence). Trimming pared 6 bases from V and 4 bases from J, leaving 21 bases between. The CDR3 covers 16 residues. Sequences were obtained from CD8+ T cells from PBMCs. This sequence joins TRBV27 and TRBJ2-5, with D possibly matching TRBD1 (6 bases). This sequence originates from a human donor in good health (CMV status not recorded). Some clones in this sample may be carry-over from other donors' samples. CDR3 sequence: CASSLTPGHFLETQYF. Written as DNA, the CDR3 is TGTGCCAGCAGCCTTACACCGGGACACTTCTTAGAGACCCAGTACTTC.